This T cell receptor beta chain emerged from a study of blood T cell repertoires in COVID-19. Study summary: There were acute and convalescent COVID-19 samples, and they came from the United States, Italy and Spain. The analysed material was cDNA or gDNA that came from T cells, B-cell-depleted T cells, or PBMCs.

Between the trimmed V and J ends, which lost 2 bases and 6 bases, there was a span of 10 bases. This CDR3 contains 13 residues. In germline, CDR1 is SGHTA, CDR2 FQGTGA. Participants, about 18 to 89 years old, spanned approximately 26 US areas. Sequencing was performed with immunoSEQ multiplex PCR; in TCRdb, only in-frame clones are kept and a portion is missing. This sample yields roughly 250,000 clones, of which about 87% are seen a single time; more than 1% belongs to the top ten. This sequence originates from a woman between 40 and 55 years old with acute COVID-19. V and J are TRBV7-3 and TRBJ1-1; D is uncertain. The sample consisted of PBMCs or T cells enriched from blood (not recorded which). DNA of the CDR3: TGTGCCAGCAGCTTATCCACCAGGTCTGAAGCTTTCTTT. Its translation: CASSLSTRSEAFF.